Listed below are T cell receptor beta chains from one sample, sequenced in a study of CD8 T cells in ankylosing spondylitis. TCRdb itself ran the 5' RACE reads through MiXCR, one entry per CDR3 protein. Among around 150,000 distinct CDR3 sequences listed, roughly 6.6% were seen once. Sequencing was carried out using blood, either unsorted or a sorted T cell fraction (not recorded which). These receptors were obtained from a female donor with ankylosing spondylitis or in good health (not recorded which). Each CDR3 is given with its conserved first and last residue. Each record gives: J gene, V gene, D gene, clone size, CDR3 DNA, CDR3 protein. A D gene is named only where the DNA matches it firmly. For some rows the clone size is stated as once, few or many, or as a class when expanded; others skip it.

TRBJ2-3,TRBV7-2,-,many,TGTGCCAGCAGCTCGGATTGGCGAATCACAGATACGCAGTATTTT,CASSSDWRITDTQYF
TRBJ2-3,TRBV6-1,-,many,TGTGCCAGCAGTGCCTTGAGCGGCGGGGGCACAGATACGCAGTATTTT,CASSALSGGGTDTQYF
TRBJ2-1,TRBV10-3,-,many,TGTGCCATCAGTGAGGGCGCCGAGGGTCCGCAGTTCTTC,CAISEGAEGPQFF
TRBJ2-7,TRBV28,TRBD1,many,TGTGCCAGCAGCCTGAGGACAGGGCTATACGAGCAGTACTTC,CASSLRTGLYEQYF
TRBJ1-1,TRBV6-1,-,many,TGTGCCAGCACCCGGCAGGGGAACACTGAAGCTTTCTTT,CASTRQGNTEAFF
TRBJ1-4,TRBV12-3/TRBV12-4,-,many,TGTGCCAGCAGTCCCCAGGGAAACGATGAAAAACTGTTTTTT,CASSPQGNDEKLFF
TRBJ2-7,TRBV5-1,TRBD2,many,TGCGCCAGCAGCTTGAATCGGGGGGCCTACGAGCAGTACTTC,CASSLNRGAYEQYF
TRBJ2-3,TRBV5-1,-,many,TGCGCCAGCAAGACCCAAGAAAGGGATACGCAGTATTTT,CASKTQERDTQYF
TRBJ2-3,TRBV7-6,TRBD2,many,TGTGCCAGCAGCTTAGACGGGGGGGGCGGCACAGATACGCAGTATTTT,CASSLDGGGGTDTQYF
TRBJ1-1,TRBV5-4,-,-,TGTGCCAGCAGCACCGGACTGCTCGGTGAAGCTTTCTTT,CASSTGLLGEAFF
TRBJ1-4,TRBV7-8,-,many,TGTGCCAGCAGCCACAGACGCGCAACTAATGAAAAACTGTTTTTT,CASSHRRATNEKLFF
TRBJ2-3,TRBV5-6,-,-,TGTGCCAGCAGCCCGTCCTCTGGGGGGGGCACAGATGCGCAGTACTTT,CASSPSSGGGTDAQYF
TRBJ1-5,TRBV12-3/TRBV12-4,-,few,TGTGCCAGCAAACCCGGAGGGGGCAATCAGCCCCAGCATTTT,CASKPGGGNQPQHF
TRBJ2-6,TRBV12-3/TRBV12-4,-,many,TGTGCCAGCAGTCCCCCGGGATCTGGGGCCAACGTCCTGACTTTC,CASSPPGSGANVLTF
TRBJ2-7,TRBV25-1,-,many,TGTGCCAGCAGTGGTCCCGGGCCCCCGGCCGCGGAGCAGTACTTC,CASSGPGPPAAEQYF
TRBJ1-5,TRBV11-2,TRBD1,-,TGTGCCAGCAGCTTAGGGTCAATAGGACAGGGTCCCAATCAGCCCCAGCATTTT,CASSLGSIGQGPNQPQHF
TRBJ2-5,TRBV6-2/TRBV6-3,TRBD2,few,TGTGCCAGCAGTTTCGGGACTAGCGGGGGCCAAGAGACCCAGTACTTC,CASSFGTSGGQETQYF
TRBJ1-6,TRBV25-1,-,many,TGTGCCAGCAGTGAAAGCGGGTCAGCTTATTCACCCCTCCACTTT,CASSESGSAYSPLHF
TRBJ2-5,TRBV11-2,TRBD2,-,TGTGCCAGCAGCTTAGACGGGGGGGTCCAAGAGACCCAGTACTTC,CASSLDGGVQETQYF
TRBJ2-1,TRBV30,-,few,TGTGCCTGGAGAACTCCGCTTAGGGCTAGGGTATACAATGAGCAGTTCTTC,CAWRTPLRARVYNEQFF
TRBJ1-1,TRBV7-8,-,many,TGTGCCAGCAGCCTAGCCAGAGGGACTGAAGCTTTCTTT,CASSLARGTEAFF
TRBJ1-1,TRBV18,-,-,TGTGCCAGCTCGAACCCCGCAGGGACTGAAGCTTTCTTT,CASSNPAGTEAFF
TRBJ2-1,TRBV9,TRBD2,many,TGTGCCAGCAGCGTAGGAGGTAGCGGGGGGGCCGATGAGCAGTTCTTC,CASSVGGSGGADEQFF
TRBJ1-1,TRBV12-3/TRBV12-4,TRBD1,many,TGTGCCAGCAGTCCACAGACAGGGAAAACTGAAGCTTTCTTT,CASSPQTGKTEAFF
TRBJ2-7,TRBV12-3/TRBV12-4,-,many,TGTGCCAGCAGTTTAGCGCAGGGGTCTCTCTTCGAGCAGTACTTC,CASSLAQGSLFEQYF
TRBJ2-3,TRBV29-1,TRBD2,many,TGCAGCGTTGTAGGCCTAGCGGTAGCAGATACGCAGTATTTT,CSVVGLAVADTQYF
TRBJ1-1,TRBV30,-,few,TGTGCCTGGAGTGTACAGACATACACTGAAGCTTTCTTT,CAWSVQTYTEAFF
TRBJ1-4,TRBV12-3/TRBV12-4,-,many,TGTGCCAGCAGTTTGGGAATCCTAACTAATGAAAAACTGTTTTTT,CASSLGILTNEKLFF
TRBJ2-3,TRBV20-1,-,many,TGCAGTGCTGCTACTCCGGCGGGCACAGATACGCAGTATTTT,CSAATPAGTDTQYF
TRBJ1-2,TRBV7-9,-,-,TGTGCCAGCATCTTGGAACAGGGAGCAGGCTACACCTTC,CASILEQGAGYTF
TRBJ1-1,TRBV7-8,-,many,TGTGCCAGCAGCTTAAATTTTGGGACGAACACTGAAGCTTTCTTT,CASSLNFGTNTEAFF
TRBJ2-3,TRBV5-1,-,few,TGCGCCAGCAGCCCCCCCGGGCAGCACCTTAGCACAGATACGCAGTATTTT,CASSPPGQHLSTDTQYF
TRBJ2-5,TRBV5-1,-,many,TGCGCCAGCAGCTTGGATTGGGAGACCCAGTACTTC,CASSLDWETQYF
TRBJ1-2,TRBV3-1,-,many,TGTGCCAGCAGCAGGGGGTTCGGCGATGGCTACACCTTC,CASSRGFGDGYTF
TRBJ1-2,TRBV6-1,-,many,TGTGCCAGCAGTGTTTTGCCGGGACAAGTCTATGGCTACACCTTC,CASSVLPGQVYGYTF
TRBJ2-5,TRBV7-2,-,many,TGTGCCAGCAGCTTAGAGCAGCAATACCAAGAGACCCAGTACTTC,CASSLEQQYQETQYF